This TCR beta chain was captured in a study of T cell therapy after organ transplantation. As for the study in general: Up to 6 doses were given at 2-week intervals.

Some clones are missing from TCRdb's copy, which holds only in-frame ones; the method was immunoSEQ multiplex PCR. The profile covers 50,000 or so clones, with about 94% appearing a single time and around 3.2% taken by the ten largest. On this clone: Its antigen is not known.

The source of this sequence is a human patient who had received a solid organ transplant and had CMV disease. Material: CD8+ T cells from blood, obtained before autologous CMV-specific T cell therapy.

The CDR3 region is CATSNRAGGYEQYF. In nucleotides, the CDR3 is TGTGCCACCAGCAACCGAGCGGGGGGCTACGAGCAGTACTTC. This rearrangement joins TRBV15 to TRBJ2-5; TRBD2 aligns across 9 bases. The assigned J gene may be wrong: the sequence end matches TRBJ2-7 better. Germline-derived CDR1 and CDR2 are LNHNV and YYDKDF (reference sequence). The CDR3 is 14 residues long.